Each of the 30 T cell receptor beta chains below was sequenced from the same sample in a study of metastatic and nonmetastatic thyroid tumors. Thyroid surgery took place with no prior treatment in any patient. TCRdb redid the clone calls on the PCR reads using MiXCR. The repertoire holds around 13,000 clones, with 24% as singletons. Sequenced material: blood. Receptor source: a male donor with papillary thyroid cancer or a benign thyroid nodule (not recorded which). Some clones in this sample may be carry-over from other donors' samples.

This clone was seen more than once but under ten times. The V gene is TRBV12-3 or TRBV12-4, the J gene TRBJ1-5, with 9 bases that match TRBD1. The CDR3 sequence is 16 residues long. The ends lost 5 bases at V and 4 bases at J; junction bases unmatched: 9. The CDR3: CASSPSTGTGNQPQHF. In DNA, the CDR3 is TGTGCCAGCAGTCCATCGACTGGGACAGGGAATCAGCCCCAGCATTTT.

The chain is built from TRBV20-1 and TRBJ1-1, with D uncertain. The CDR3 is 13 amino acids. The germline V and J ends were trimmed by 0 bases and 5 bases, with 10 bases remaining between them. CDR1 and CDR2 from the germline V gene are DFQATT and SNEGSKA (reference sequence). This chain's CDR3 is CSAREDPPTEAFF. DNA of the CDR3: TGCAGTGCTAGAGAGGACCCACCTACTGAAGCTTTCTTT.

This clone occurred a few times. The chain is built from TRBV7-2 and TRBJ2-2; D not certain. The germline V gene has CDR1 SGHTA and CDR2 FQGNSA. The V gene lost 1 base and the J gene lost 6 bases, with 6 bases spanning the gap. This CDR3 region has 13 residues. The CDR3 nucleotides read TGTGCCAGCAGCTTAGATTGGGCCGGGGAGCTGTTTTTT. This codes for CASSLDWAGELFF.

The V and J genes are TRBV28 and TRBJ1-1, with D possibly TRBD1 on 5 matching bases. The CDR3 sequence is 16 residues long. Trimming cost V 1 base and J 0 bases, with 12 bases left between them. From germline, CDR1 is MDHEN and CDR2 SYDVKM. The DNA of the CDR3 is TGTGCCAGCAGTTTATCACCAGGGTCGATGAACACTGAAGCTTTCTTT. This codes for CASSLSPGSMNTEAFF.

This clone was found a few times. Other DNA variants within this sample encode the same CDR3. The V call is TRBV6-2 or TRBV6-3, the J call TRBJ2-2; D not resolved. Germline CDR1 reads MNHEY; CDR2 reads SVGEGT. With 6 bases removed from V and 5 bases from J, the gap between germline ends came to 16 bases. The CDR3 spans 15 residues. The CDR3, as DNA: TGTGCCAGCAGCCGCACTCTTAGTGGTACCGGGGAGCTGTTTTTT. It codes for CASSRTLSGTGELFF.

This clone has just a few counts. The chain joins TRBV6-1 to TRBJ2-5; the D is unclear. Germline CDR1 reads MNHNS; CDR2 reads SASEGT. Trimming removed 4 bases from V and 5 bases from J, with 11 bases in between. This CDR3 is 13 amino acids long. CDR3 loop: CASSVEDWETQYF. Written as DNA, the CDR3 is TGTGCCAGCAGTGTAGAGGATTGGGAGACCCAGTACTTC.

This clone is a singleton in its sample. The chain recombines TRBV4-2 with TRBJ2-3; 10 nucleotides line up with TRBD2. The length of the CDR3 is 18 residues. Germline CDR1 and CDR2: LGHNA and YNFKEQ. The V gene end was trimmed by 1 base and the J gene end by 5 bases; junction bases not matched to a gene: 12. The CDR3 region has the DNA TGTGCCAGCAGCCAAGCTTCGGGTAGCGGGGGGCCCCAAGATACGCAGTATTTT. It codes for CASSQASGSGGPQDTQYF.

This clone was detected ten times or more. V gene TRBV12-3 or TRBV12-4 combines with J gene TRBJ1-1; 9 bases agree with TRBD1. There are 12 residues in the CDR3. The ends lost 7 bases at V and 4 bases at J; junction bases unmatched: 1. DNA of the CDR3: TGTGCCAGCAACAGGGGGCGCACTGAAGCTTTCTTT. This translates into CASNRGRTEAFF.

The V gene is TRBV7-2, the J gene TRBJ2-7; D gene unclear. Between the trimmed V and J ends, which lost 6 bases and 1 base, there was a span of 13 bases. This CDR3 region has 14 residues. The germline V gene encodes CDR1 SGHTA and CDR2 FQGNSA. The DNA for the CDR3 is TGTGCCAGCAGTTTTGGACGAGCATCCTACGAGCAGTACTTC. As protein: CASSFGRASYEQYF.

This clone has only a few counts. The V gene is TRBV12-3 or TRBV12-4, the J gene TRBJ2-5, with a possible D match to TRBD1 (6 bases). This CDR3 comprises 17 residues. The V end lost 6 bases, the J end lost 0 bases, and 20 bases lay between the germline ends. The CDR3 sequence is CASRLGTRDTHQETQYF. In nucleotides, the CDR3 is TGTGCCAGCAGACTGGGGACCCGGGACACTCACCAAGAGACCCAGTACTTC.

This clone has just one count. The genes are TRBV5-1 and TRBJ2-7; 8 positions match TRBD1. V shed 0 bases, J shed 4 bases, and the junction held 0 bases outside the gene matches. CDR3 length: 13 amino acids. The germline CDR1 and CDR2 sequences are SGHRS and YFSETQ. CDR3 nucleotide sequence: TGCGCCAGCAGCTTGGACAGGGGGTACGAGCAGTACTTC. This codes for CASSLDRGYEQYF.

J is TRBJ1-2 and V is TRBV4-3, with D possibly being TRBD1 (6 bases). V lost 4 bases and J 6 bases, leaving 21 bases between the germline ends. Germline lookup yields CDR1 LGHNA and CDR2 YSLEER. This CDR3 has 16 amino acids. The CDR3 loop reads CASSPPDSGLFDGYTF. In DNA form, the CDR3 reads TGCGCCAGCAGCCCCCCGGACAGCGGTCTATTTGATGGCTACACCTTC.

The sample holds a few counts of this clone. V is TRBV6-1 and J is TRBJ2-6; D possibly corresponds to TRBD2 (5 bases). V was trimmed by 6 bases and J by 4 bases, leaving 13 bases between them. There are 15 residues in the CDR3. CDR1 MNHNS and CDR2 SASEGT come from the germline V gene. The CDR3 nucleotides read TGTGCCAGCAGCCGCCGGGGAGCCGGGGCCAACGTCCTGACTTTC. This encodes CASSRRGAGANVLTF.

The J gene is TRBJ2-7, the V gene TRBV6-1, with D possibly TRBD2 on 5 matching bases. Trimming cost V 2 bases and J 0 bases, with 17 bases left between them. Germline assignment: CDR1 MNHNS and CDR2 SASEGT. The CDR3 has 17 amino acids. The CDR3 loop reads CASSEFGPRGLSYEQYF. CDR3 nucleotides: TGTGCCAGCAGTGAATTTGGGCCCCGTGGACTCTCCTACGAGCAGTACTTC.

The rearrangement links TRBV12-3 or TRBV12-4 to TRBJ2-3, with D possibly TRBD2 on 6 matching bases. The V gene lost 4 bases and the J gene lost 8 bases, with 19 bases spanning the gap. The CDR3 length is 15 residues. The CDR3 bases are TGTGCCAGCAGTTCTCGTCAGGCCGCCGGGGGTACGCAGTATTTT. It is translated as CASSSRQAAGGTQYF.

J is TRBJ1-2 and V is TRBV19; the D is unclear. The V gene lost 0 bases and the J gene lost 6 bases, with 11 bases spanning the gap. This CDR3 has 14 residues. CDR1 is LNHDA, CDR2 SQIVND, per germline (reference sequence). In DNA, the CDR3 is TGTGCCAGTAGTATAGATGGCTGGATGAATGGCTACACCTTC. This codes for CASSIDGWMNGYTF.

This clone was seen ten or more times. The chain's CDR3 is CASAVGEGTEAFF. CDR3 in DNA: TGTGCCAGCGCCGTGGGCGAGGGAACTGAAGCTTTCTTT. This rearrangement joins TRBV6-4 to TRBJ1-1; no definite D call. V lost 8 bases and J lost 5, with 15 bases in between. In germline, CDR1 is MRHNA, CDR2 SNTAGT. The CDR3 contains 13 residues.

There are a few counts of this clone. The gene calls are TRBV12-3 or TRBV12-4 and TRBJ2-7; 8 nucleotides match TRBD1. Trimming cost V 6 bases and J 2 bases; bases outside gene matches: 9. The CDR3 runs 15 residues. The CDR3 coding sequence is TGTGCCAGCAGCCCAGGACAGGGAACGGCCTACGAGCAGTACTTC. Protein sequence: CASSPGQGTAYEQYF.

This clone is termed medium-sized. The gene calls are TRBV10-2 and TRBJ1-1; D uncertain. The CDR3 is 15 residues long. V was clipped by 1 base and J by 5 bases, with 14 bases between them. Germline loops: CDR1 WSHSY, CDR2 SAAADI. DNA for the CDR3: TGCGCCAGCAGTGAGTGGCCCGGTGAGAGTACTGAAGCTTTCTTT. This codes for CASSEWPGESTEAFF.

This clone came up a few times. The chain uses TRBV12-3 or TRBV12-4 and TRBJ1-1, with unresolved D. The CDR3 spans 14 residues. Deletions cut 4 bases from V and 3 bases from J, with 12 bases between. CDR3 in DNA: TGTGCCAGCAGTTCTCCGGACGGGCACACTGAAGCTTTCTTT. It codes for CASSSPDGHTEAFF.

Within the sample, this clone is medium-sized. V and J are TRBV12-3 or TRBV12-4 and TRBJ1-2, with 7 bases identical to TRBD1. V lost 4 bases to trimming and J lost 6 bases; unmatched junction nucleotides: 5. CDR3 length: 13 residues. The CDR3 coding sequence is TGTGCCAGCAGTTCCCACAGGGGTGATGGCTACACCTTC. Translation gives CASSSHRGDGYTF.

This clone was found many times. The J gene is TRBJ2-3, the V gene TRBV5-6; perhaps TRBD2 as D (5 bases). Germline V gene sequence: CDR1 SGHDT, CDR2 YYEEEE. CDR3 length equals 13 residues. The V end was cut by 4 bases, the J end by 4 bases, with 10 bases between. In nucleotides, the CDR3 is TGTGCCAGCAGCCTGGACTCAGCAGATACGCAGTATTTT. It translates to CASSLDSADTQYF.

This clone showed up many times. The rearrangement links TRBV4-3 to TRBJ2-1; D is unresolved. CDR1 is LGHNA and CDR2 is YSLEER in the germline V gene. V was cut by 0 bases and J by 0 bases, with 15 bases left in between. This CDR3 spans 18 amino acids. This chain's CDR3 is CASSQDGLLSTSYNEQFF. CDR3 sequence (DNA): TGCGCCAGCAGCCAAGATGGGCTACTCTCCACCTCCTACAATGAGCAGTTCTTC.

This clone was found once. The gene calls are TRBV4-1 and TRBJ2-7, with 7 bases lining up with TRBD1. The CDR3 covers 16 residues. Germline trimming cut 1 base from V and 0 bases from J; bases unmatched to any gene: 6. The V gene's germline CDR1 is MGHRA and CDR2 YSYEKL. CDR3 bases: TGCGCCAGCAGCCAAGCCCTGACAGGGAGCTCCTACGAGCAGTACTTC. It specifies CASSQALTGSSYEQYF.

This clone was seen a few times. This chain's CDR3 is CASSYSLRGDQPQHF. The DNA of the CDR3 is TGTGCCAGCAGTTACTCGTTACGCGGGGATCAGCCCCAGCATTTT. This chain uses TRBV6-2 or TRBV6-3 with TRBJ1-5; the D is unclear. The V gene's germline CDR1 is MNHEY and CDR2 SVGEGT. CDR3 size: 15 residues. V lost 0 bases and J 5 bases, leaving 11 bases between the germline ends.

The V call is TRBV2, the J call TRBJ2-7; no reliable D call. Germline V gives CDR1 SNHLY, CDR2 FYNNEI. V was pared by 2 bases and J by 2 bases, with 10 bases between. This CDR3 contains 14 residues. In DNA, the CDR3 is TGTGCCAGCAGTGAACCCGGATCGACCTACGAGCAGTACTTC. Translating it yields CASSEPGSTYEQYF.

The genes are TRBV6-1 and TRBJ2-7; no reliable D call. This CDR3 has 12 amino acids. V was pared by 6 bases and J by 2 bases, with 8 bases between. The germline V gene encodes CDR1 MNHNS and CDR2 SASEGT. The CDR3 loop reads CASRKQPYEQYF. The DNA for the CDR3 is TGTGCCAGCAGGAAGCAACCCTACGAGCAGTACTTC.

This clone was counted between two and nine times. At one end the junction does not follow the germline gene, possibly because of a read error. The rearrangement joins TRBV12-3 or TRBV12-4 to TRBJ1-5; D is ambiguous. CDR3 length: 14 amino acids. CDR3 DNA sequence: TGCGCCAGCAGTTTAGGAAGGGGCAATCAGCCCCAGCATTTT. It yields the protein CASSLGRGNQPQHF.

This clone was picked up a small number of times. The chain couples TRBV4-3 to TRBJ2-7, with a tentative D call TRBD2 (6 bases). Germline loops: CDR1 LGHNA, CDR2 YSLEER. The CDR3 has 13 amino acids. The V end lost 4 bases, the J end lost 5 bases, and 12 bases lay between the germline ends. The CDR3, as DNA: TGCGCCAGCAGCCCGGAGGGTGGCAACGAGCAGTACTTC. This encodes CASSPEGGNEQYF.

This chain connects TRBV6-2 or TRBV6-3 to TRBJ1-2; TRBD1 matches at 7 bases. Germline trimming cut 6 bases from V and 7 bases from J; bases unmatched to any gene: 20. Germline V lookup: CDR1 MNHEY, CDR2 SVGEGT. The CDR3 is 17 amino acids. DNA of the CDR3: TGTGCCAGCAGGTCAGGCGGGACAGCATTGCTAGGGGCTGGCTACACCTTC. It translates to CASRSGGTALLGAGYTF.